The present T cell receptor beta chain was sequenced within a study of cytomegalovirus exposure and HLA in healthy donors. Note on this clone: The target antigen is unknown.

Vbeta (60) and Jbeta (13) primers were used in the PCR. This table comes from immunoSEQ multiplex PCR, and its TCRdb copy is limited to in-frame clones, with some not included. This repertoire shows around 150,000 clones, around four fifths found once; its top ten account for roughly 1.2%. Overall study results and limits: TCR beta V segments were, for the most part, productive about 87% or about 30% of the time in an earlier analysis.

This CDR3 comprises 14 residues. The germline V and J ends were trimmed by 6 bases and 10 bases, with 18 bases remaining between them. CDR1 is SNHLY and CDR2 is FYNNEI in the germline V gene. Sequenced material: PBMCs. The sequence was collected from a woman in her 50s in good health and CMV-seronegative. The chain employs TRBV2 and TRBJ1-4, with D perhaps matching TRBD1 (6 bases). CDR3 DNA sequence: TGTGCCAGCAGGTCGGGGGGCTTGGTGGGAAAACTGTTTTTT. It is translated as CASRSGGLVGKLFF.